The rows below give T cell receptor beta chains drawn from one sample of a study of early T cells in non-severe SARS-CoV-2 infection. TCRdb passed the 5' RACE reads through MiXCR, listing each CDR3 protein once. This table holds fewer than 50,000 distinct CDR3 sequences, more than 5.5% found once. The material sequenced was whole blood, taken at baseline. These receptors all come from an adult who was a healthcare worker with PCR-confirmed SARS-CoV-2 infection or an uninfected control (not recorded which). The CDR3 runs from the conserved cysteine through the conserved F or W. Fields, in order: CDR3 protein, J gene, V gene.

CDR3: CAISSTLGQGANRGYTF
J: TRBJ1-2
V: TRBV10-3

CDR3: CATQSEGGDEQYF
J: TRBJ2-7
V: TRBV15

CDR3: CSARPLRGTEAFF
J: TRBJ1-1
V: TRBV20-1

CDR3: CASSLPTDSLSYEQYF
J: TRBJ2-7
V: TRBV11-2

CDR3: CATNLERGEQFF
J: TRBJ2-1
V: TRBV2

CDR3: CASSPLVTGGASGYTF
J: TRBJ1-2
V: TRBV18

CDR3: CASSYPESSTEAFF
J: TRBJ1-1
V: TRBV6-6

CDR3: CASSLGQGVYNEQFF
J: TRBJ2-1
V: TRBV9

CDR3: CASTDAGRASTDTQYF
J: TRBJ2-3
V: TRBV19

CDR3: CASSLAPAGGEETQYF
J: TRBJ2-5
V: TRBV5-1

CDR3: CASSMGQTFPGELFF
J: TRBJ2-2
V: TRBV19

CDR3: CASSLRMGPQHF
J: TRBJ1-5
V: TRBV11-2

CDR3: CASSYQMNTEAFF
J: TRBJ1-1
V: TRBV6-2/TRBV6-3

CDR3: CANPDRLIFISGNTIYF
J: TRBJ1-3
V: TRBV27

CDR3: CASSVGQGPYGYTF
J: TRBJ1-2
V: TRBV9